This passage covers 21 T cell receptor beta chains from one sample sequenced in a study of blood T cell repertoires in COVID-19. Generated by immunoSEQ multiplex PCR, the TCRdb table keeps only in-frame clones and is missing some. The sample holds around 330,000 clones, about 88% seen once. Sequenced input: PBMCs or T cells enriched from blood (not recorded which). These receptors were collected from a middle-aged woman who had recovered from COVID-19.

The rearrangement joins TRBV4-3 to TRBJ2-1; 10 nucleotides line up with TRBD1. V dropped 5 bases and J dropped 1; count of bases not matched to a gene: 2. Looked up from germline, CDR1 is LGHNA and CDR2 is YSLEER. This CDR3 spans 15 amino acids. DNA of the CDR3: TGCGCCAGCAGCTCGGGACAGGGGTCCTACAATGAGCAGTTCTTC. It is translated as CASSSGQGSYNEQFF.

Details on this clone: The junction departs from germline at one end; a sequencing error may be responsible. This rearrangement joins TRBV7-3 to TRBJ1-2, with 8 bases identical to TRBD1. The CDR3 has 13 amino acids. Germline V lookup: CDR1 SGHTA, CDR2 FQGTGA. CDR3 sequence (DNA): TGTGCCAGCAGCTTACGGGGACAGGCAACTGTGTCCTTC. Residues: CASSLRGQATVSF.

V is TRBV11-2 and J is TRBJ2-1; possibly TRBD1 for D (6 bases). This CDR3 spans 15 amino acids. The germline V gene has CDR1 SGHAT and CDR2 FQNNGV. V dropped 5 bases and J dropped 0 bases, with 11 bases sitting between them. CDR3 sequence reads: CASSADRSSYNEQFF. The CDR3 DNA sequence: TGTGCCAGCAGCGCAGACAGGAGCTCCTACAATGAGCAGTTCTTC. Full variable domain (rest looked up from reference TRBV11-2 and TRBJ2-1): EAGVAQSPRYKIIEKRQSVAFWCNPISGHATLYWYQQILGQGPKLLIQFQNNGVVDDSQLPKDRFSAERLKGVDSTLKIQPAKLEDSAVYLCASSADRSSYNEQFFGPGTRLTVL.

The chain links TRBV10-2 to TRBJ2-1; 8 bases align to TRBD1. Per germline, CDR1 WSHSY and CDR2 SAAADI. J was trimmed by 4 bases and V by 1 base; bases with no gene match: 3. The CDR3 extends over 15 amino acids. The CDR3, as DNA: TGCGCCAGCAGTGAGTTTGGGACAGGTTACAATGAGCAGTTCTTC. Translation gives CASSEFGTGYNEQFF.

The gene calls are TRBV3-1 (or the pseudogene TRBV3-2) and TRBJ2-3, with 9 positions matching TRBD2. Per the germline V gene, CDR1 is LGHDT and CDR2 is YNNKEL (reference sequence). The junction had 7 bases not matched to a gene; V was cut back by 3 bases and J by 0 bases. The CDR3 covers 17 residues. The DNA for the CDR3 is TGTGCCAGCAGCCACCCGCTTGCGGGGGGGAGCACAGATACGCAGTATTTT. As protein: CASSHPLAGGSTDTQYF.

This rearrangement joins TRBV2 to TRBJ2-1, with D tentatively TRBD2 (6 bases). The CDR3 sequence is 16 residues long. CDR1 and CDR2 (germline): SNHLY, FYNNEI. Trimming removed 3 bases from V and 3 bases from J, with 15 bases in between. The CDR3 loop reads CASSDYGGEYYNEQFF. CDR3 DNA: TGTGCCAGCAGTGACTATGGCGGGGAGTACTACAATGAGCAGTTCTTC.

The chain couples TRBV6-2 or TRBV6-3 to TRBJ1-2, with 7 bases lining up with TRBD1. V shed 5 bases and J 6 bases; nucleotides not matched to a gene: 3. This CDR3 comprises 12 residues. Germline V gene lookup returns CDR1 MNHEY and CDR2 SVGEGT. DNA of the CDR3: TGTGCCAGCAGTCGGGACAGCAATGGCTACACCTTC. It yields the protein CASSRDSNGYTF.

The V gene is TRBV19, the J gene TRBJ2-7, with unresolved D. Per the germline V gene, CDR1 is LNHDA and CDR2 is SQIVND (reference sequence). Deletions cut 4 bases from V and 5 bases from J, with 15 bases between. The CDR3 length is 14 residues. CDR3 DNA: TGTGCCAGTAGTACCCGGGTGACCCTCCACGAGCAGTACTTC. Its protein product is CASSTRVTLHEQYF. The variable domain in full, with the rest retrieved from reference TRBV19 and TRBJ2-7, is DGGITQSPKYLFRKEGQNVTLSCEQNLNHDAMYWYRQDPGQGLRLIYYSQIVNDFQKGDIAEGYSVSREKKESFPLTVTSAQKNPTAFYLCASSTRVTLHEQYFGPGTRLTVT.

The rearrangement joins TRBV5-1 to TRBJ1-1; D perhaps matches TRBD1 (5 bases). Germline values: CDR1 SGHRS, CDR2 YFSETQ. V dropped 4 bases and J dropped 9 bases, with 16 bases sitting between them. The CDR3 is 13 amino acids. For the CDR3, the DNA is TGCGCCAGCAGCCTCAACGGGGGATTGAAAGCTTTCTTT. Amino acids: CASSLNGGLKAFF.

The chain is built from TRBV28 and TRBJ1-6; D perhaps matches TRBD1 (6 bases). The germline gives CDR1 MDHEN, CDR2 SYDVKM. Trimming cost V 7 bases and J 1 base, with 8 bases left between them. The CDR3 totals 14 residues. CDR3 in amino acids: CASKGVSYNSPLHF. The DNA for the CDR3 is TGTGCCAGCAAGGGGGTATCCTATAATTCACCCCTCCACTTT.

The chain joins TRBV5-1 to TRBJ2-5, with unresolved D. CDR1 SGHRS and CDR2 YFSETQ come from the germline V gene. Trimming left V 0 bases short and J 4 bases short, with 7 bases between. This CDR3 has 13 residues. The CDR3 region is CASSLDTTETQYF. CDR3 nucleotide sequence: TGCGCCAGCAGCTTGGATACTACAGAGACCCAGTACTTC.

The CDR3: CAWSVGGTTGYTDTQYF. The CDR3 DNA sequence: TGTGCCTGGAGTGTCGGAGGGACGACGGGATACACAGATACGCAGTATTTT. The chain has TRBV30 and TRBJ2-3; tentatively, D is TRBD2 (6 bases). This CDR3 is built from 17 residues. Trimming stripped 0 bases from V and 2 bases from J, with 18 bases between. CDR1 and CDR2 (germline): GTSNPN, SVGIG (reference sequence).

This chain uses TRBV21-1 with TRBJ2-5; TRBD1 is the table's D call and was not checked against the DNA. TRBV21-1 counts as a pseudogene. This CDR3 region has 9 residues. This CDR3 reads CGGLETQYF. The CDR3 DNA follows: TGTGGGGGGCTGGAGACCCAGTACTTC.

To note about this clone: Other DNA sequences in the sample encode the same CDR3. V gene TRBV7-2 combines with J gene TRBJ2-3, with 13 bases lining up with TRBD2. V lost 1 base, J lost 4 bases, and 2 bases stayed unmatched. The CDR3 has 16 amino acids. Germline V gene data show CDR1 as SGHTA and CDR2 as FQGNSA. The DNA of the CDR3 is TGTGCCAGCAGCTTAGTACTAGCGGGAGGGGCAGATACGCAGTATTTT. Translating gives CASSLVLAGGADTQYF.

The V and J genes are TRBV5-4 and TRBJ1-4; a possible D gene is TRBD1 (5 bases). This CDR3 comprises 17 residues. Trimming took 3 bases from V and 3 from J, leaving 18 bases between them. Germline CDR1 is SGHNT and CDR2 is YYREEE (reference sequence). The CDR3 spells CASSSAPGRVANEKLFF. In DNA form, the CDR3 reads TGTGCCAGCAGCTCTGCCCCCGGCAGGGTCGCTAATGAAAAACTGTTTTTT.

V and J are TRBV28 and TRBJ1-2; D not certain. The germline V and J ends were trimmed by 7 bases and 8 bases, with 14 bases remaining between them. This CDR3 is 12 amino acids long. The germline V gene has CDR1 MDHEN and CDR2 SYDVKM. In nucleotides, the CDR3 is TGTGCCAGCACCTCTAGGGCTAGCGGCTACACCTTC. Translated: CASTSRASGYTF.

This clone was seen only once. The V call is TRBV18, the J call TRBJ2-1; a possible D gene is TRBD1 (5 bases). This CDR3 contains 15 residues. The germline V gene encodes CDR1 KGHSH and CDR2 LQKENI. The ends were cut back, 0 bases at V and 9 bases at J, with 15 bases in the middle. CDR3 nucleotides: TGTGCCAGCTCACCACCGGAGACAGTTCCGGGTGAGCAGTTCTTC. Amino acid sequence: CASSPPETVPGEQFF.

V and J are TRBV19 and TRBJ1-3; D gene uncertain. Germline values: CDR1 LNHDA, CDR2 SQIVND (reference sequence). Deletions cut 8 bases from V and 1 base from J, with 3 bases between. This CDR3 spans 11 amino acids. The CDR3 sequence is CASPSGNTIYF. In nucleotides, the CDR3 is TGTGCCAGTCCATCTGGAAACACCATATATTTT.

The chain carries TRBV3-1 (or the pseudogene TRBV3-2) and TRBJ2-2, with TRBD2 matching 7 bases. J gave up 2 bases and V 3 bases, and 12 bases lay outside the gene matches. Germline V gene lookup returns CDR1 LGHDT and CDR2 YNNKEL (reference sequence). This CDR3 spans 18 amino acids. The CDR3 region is CASSHPLGSGVNTGELFF. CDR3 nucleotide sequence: TGTGCCAGCAGCCATCCCCTTGGGAGCGGGGTTAACACCGGGGAGCTGTTTTTT.

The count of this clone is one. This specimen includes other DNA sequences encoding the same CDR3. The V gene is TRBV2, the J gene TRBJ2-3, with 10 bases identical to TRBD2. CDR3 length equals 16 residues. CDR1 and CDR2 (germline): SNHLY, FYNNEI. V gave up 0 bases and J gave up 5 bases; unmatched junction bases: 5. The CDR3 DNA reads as TGTGCCAGCAGTGAAGCAGCAGCGGGGGGGCAAGATACGCAGTATTTT. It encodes CASSEAAAGGQDTQYF.

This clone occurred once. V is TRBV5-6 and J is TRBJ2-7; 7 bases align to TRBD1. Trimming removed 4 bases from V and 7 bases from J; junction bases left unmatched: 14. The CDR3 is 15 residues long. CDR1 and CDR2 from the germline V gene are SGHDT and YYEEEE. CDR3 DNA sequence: TGTGCCAGCAGCCTATCACCTGGGACAGTCAAAGAGCAGTACTTC. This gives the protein CASSLSPGTVKEQYF.